This is a list of T cell receptor beta chains from one sample in a study of blood T cell repertoires in COVID-19. The table came from immunoSEQ multiplex PCR; TCRdb's copy has only in-frame clones and leaves some out. The data hold approximately 280,000 clones, with more than 75% observed a single time. Sequenced material: PBMCs or T cells enriched from blood (not recorded which). Receptors originate from a woman aged 18-29 years who had recovered from COVID-19. Both conserved end residues are part of each CDR3.

CDR3	V	J
CASSPRSTMNTEAFF	TRBV3-1/TRBV3-2	TRBJ1-1
CASSPRALNEQFF	TRBV14	TRBJ2-1
CASRGGSGDGGELFF	TRBV6-4	TRBJ2-2
CATLKLAGAHEQFF	TRBV13	TRBJ2-1
CASSPWASGNPADTQYF	TRBV4-2	TRBJ2-3
CASSSPRTEAFF	TRBV6-5	TRBJ1-1
CASSYFRGQGNTEAFF	TRBV6-2/TRBV6-3	TRBJ1-1
CASSQDSTSGVAGTDTQYF	TRBV4-3	TRBJ2-3
CASSDPQRSSYEQYF	TRBV6-1	TRBJ2-7
CASSTGNYGYTF	TRBV27	TRBJ1-2
CASSPQGTGGPDTQYF	TRBV7-2	TRBJ2-3
CASSAIAGQETQYF	TRBV19	TRBJ2-5
CASSFLGSIDEQFF	TRBV9	TRBJ2-1
CASSQLNRDRKLFF	TRBV4-1	TRBJ2-2
CASSFEPGQGQETQYF	TRBV7-9	TRBJ2-5
CASSLQRQGIGDTQYF	TRBV18	TRBJ2-3
CASSSRTSQFSYEQYF	TRBV7-9	TRBJ2-7
CASSPQTGVDYGYTF	TRBV27	TRBJ1-2
CASRGTGGYEQFF	TRBV12-3/TRBV12-4	TRBJ2-1
CATSRDRLGTDTQYF	TRBV15	TRBJ2-3
CASSPTRQEAEKLFF	TRBV11-2	TRBJ1-4
CASSEASSGPSYEQYF	TRBV2	TRBJ2-7
CASSQESSSGGASDTQYF	TRBV4-3	TRBJ2-3
CASSPLQGAGGELFF	TRBV4-3	TRBJ2-2
CASSPGTPGGNTEAFF	TRBV3-1/TRBV3-2	TRBJ1-1
CASSIVSTNEKLFF	TRBV19	TRBJ1-4
CASSGTSLDEQFF	TRBV19	TRBJ2-1
CASSRQVSTYGYTF	TRBV6-5	TRBJ1-2
CASYSASYEQYF	TRBV2	TRBJ2-7
CASSADNYEQYF	TRBV28	TRBJ2-7
CASSDGTGPNYGYTF	TRBV6-1	TRBJ1-2
CSAKRGQPQHF	TRBV20-1	TRBJ1-5
CASSEALAGAYEQYF	TRBV6-1	TRBJ2-7
CASSQDQGPSLFYGYTF	TRBV4-3	TRBJ1-2
CASSQTAGGTSGANVLTF	TRBV4-1	TRBJ2-6
CASSLGGAGGNEQFF	TRBV28	TRBJ2-1
CASSFGTWGGYTNEKLFF	TRBV28	TRBJ1-4
CASSDPGLAVSSYEQYF	TRBV19	TRBJ2-7
CASSLSLLGGAPNYGYTF	TRBV11-2	TRBJ1-2
CASSLDRGFIYGYTF	TRBV7-9	TRBJ1-2
CASSQGGEGASTGELFF	TRBV4-1	TRBJ2-2
CASSLLIGTGNIAYEQYF	TRBV5-1	TRBJ2-7
CASSLSSGQARYGYTF	TRBV27	TRBJ1-2
CASSLSQREYNEQFF	TRBV5-4	TRBJ2-1
CASSPRRGTDTQYF	TRBV7-9	TRBJ2-3
CARSRPKTGFLTNEKLFF	TRBV5-3	TRBJ1-4
CASSSPGVGLAGRQNTGELFF	TRBV7-3	TRBJ2-2
CASSPPIAGGPTDTQYF	TRBV9	TRBJ2-3
CASSDRYGNQPQHF	TRBV10-2	TRBJ1-5
CASSSGTTNQETQYF	TRBV28	TRBJ2-5
CASSVSGLAPDTQYF	TRBV9	TRBJ2-3
CATSDWDTMNEQFF	TRBV24-1	TRBJ2-1
CASSEEAINQPQHF	TRBV10-1	TRBJ1-5
CASSLDGGFNQPQHF	TRBV11-2	TRBJ1-5
CASSRTAQGALGYTF	TRBV6-5	TRBJ1-2
CSVDRTLNTEAFF	TRBV29-1	TRBJ1-1